Sequencing of this TCR beta chain was carried out in a study of T cell repertoires in cytomegalovirus infection (dated by TCRdb to about 2019). Regarding the complete study: Alongside well-studied HLA-B-restricted epitopes, the peptide stimulations were aimed at recently identified HLA-C-restricted CMV epitopes, whose presentation resists viral immunomodulation. Because public TCR beta signatures pointed to carriage of CMV infection together with the matching HLA type, the HLA type of each donor mattered for the analysis. Overall study results and their limits: In both this cohort and an independent cohort of 350 to 400 donors, the cumulative frequency of public TCR beta family members distinguished carriers of CMV infection plus the relevant HLA type. The ex vivo response was dominated by HLA-C-restricted CMV-specific TCR beta clonotypes, and the single most frequent clonotype in two of eight donors was supplied by these HLA-C-restricted clonotypes.

The CDR3 runs 13 residues from the cysteine to the phenylalanine. Only the CDR3 part of the read is kept: 39 bases, read in frame from the first base. V loses 1 base, J loses 9 bases, and the germline ends lie 10 bases apart. Sample treatment or condition, as interpreted from the label and publication: in vitro stimulation with specific CMV peptide epitopes to enrich CMV-specific T cells. A remark on this clonotype: This receptor's antigen is unknown. Base qualities are not at hand, and no much larger clone is one base apart.

This sample was sequenced with an Illumina HiSeq 1500. Using fastp at Q25 and MiXCR, TCRdb reprocessed the public reads and kept productive beta chains. Rows with one shared CDR3 protein collapse into an entry with the most common genes and DNA. The sample table shows a few hundred thousand distinct CDR3 sequences, and about 42% are seen once. The leading ten clones occupy around 45% of the sample. The chain links TRBV12-3 or TRBV12-4 with TRBJ2-4; confidence is insufficient to name the D gene. The sequenced sample was cultured PBMCs, obtained from culture after CMV antigen stimulation. This clonotype was obtained from a human donor in good health (CMV status not recorded). Some clones in this sample may be carry-over from other donors' samples. The CDR3 region reads CASSLVAASIQYF. DNA sequence: TGTGCCAGCAGTTTAGTTGCAGCGAGCATTCAGTACTTC.